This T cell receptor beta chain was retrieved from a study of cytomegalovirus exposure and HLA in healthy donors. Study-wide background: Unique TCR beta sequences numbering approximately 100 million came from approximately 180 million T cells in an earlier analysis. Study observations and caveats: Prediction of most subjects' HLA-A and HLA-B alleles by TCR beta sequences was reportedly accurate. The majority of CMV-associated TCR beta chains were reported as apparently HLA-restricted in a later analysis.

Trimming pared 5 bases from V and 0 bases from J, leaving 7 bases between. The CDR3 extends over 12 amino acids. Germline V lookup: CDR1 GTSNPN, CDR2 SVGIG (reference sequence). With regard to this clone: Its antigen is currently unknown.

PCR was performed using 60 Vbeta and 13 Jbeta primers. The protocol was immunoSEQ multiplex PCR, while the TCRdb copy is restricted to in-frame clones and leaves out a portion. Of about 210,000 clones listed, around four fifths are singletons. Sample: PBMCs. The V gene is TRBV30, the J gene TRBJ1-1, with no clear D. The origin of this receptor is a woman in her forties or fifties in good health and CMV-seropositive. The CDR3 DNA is TGTGCCTGGTCCGAGATGAACACTGAAGCTTTCTTT. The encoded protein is CAWSEMNTEAFF.